This T cell receptor (beta chain) was observed in a study of T cells expressing NK-cell markers. Study at large: The study sequenced eight donors, seven HCMV-seropositive and one seronegative. Study observations and caveats: In a handful of donors, dominant CD3+CD56+NKG2C+ clones formed about 1.0-8% of CD8+ cells. Researchers report these clonotypes also headed the CD3+CD56-NKG2C+ fraction in a handful of donors.

Synthesis of TCR beta cDNA relied on 5'RACE template switching carrying UMIs. TCRdb derives one entry per CDR3 protein from the 5' RACE reads, leaving out DNA. Here the sample table reports about 380,000 distinct CDR3 sequences. Points on this clonotype: The antigen is not known.

The CDR3 covers 16 residues. In germline, CDR1 is SEHNR, CDR2 FQNEAQ (reference sequence). This receptor was obtained from a man aged 18-69 years in good health. What was sequenced was blood T cells: a sorted CD56 or NKG2C T cell subset, CD4+ or CD8+ T cells, or bulk PBMC T cells (not recorded which). The chain has TRBV7-9 and TRBJ2-5; the D call of TRBD2 rests on TCRdb alone, since no DNA is present to check it. This CDR3 reads CASSSWTSGGKETQYF.